These 23 T cell receptor beta chains share one sample of origin, sequenced in a study of identical twins. In TCRdb, the 5' RACE reads were re-called with MiXCR into one record per CDR3 protein. The sample consists of fewer than 550,000 distinct CDR3 sequences, about 15% of them appearing once. These same data were also listed under a study on yellow fever vaccine responses in identical twins.

Specimen: CD4+ T cells sorted from blood. These TCRs come from a woman between 18 and 30 years old in good health.

The J gene is TRBJ1-1, the V gene TRBV2; D not resolved. This CDR3 contains 14 residues. Germline V lookup: CDR1 SNHLY, CDR2 FYNNEI. The ends were cut back, 1 base at V and 6 bases at J, with 12 bases in the middle. The CDR3 nucleotides read TGTGCCAGCAGTGAAGGGGTTTGGGATCCTGAAGCTTTCTTT. Residues: CASSEGVWDPEAFF.

This chain connects TRBV11-2 to TRBJ2-1; the match to TRBD2 covers 7 bases. The junction had 16 bases not matched to a gene; V was cut back by 4 bases and J by 1 base. The CDR3 has 19 residues. Looked up from germline, CDR1 is SGHAT and CDR2 is FQNNGV. CDR3 region: CASSSREGRLAASYNEQFF. In DNA form, the CDR3 reads TGTGCCAGCAGCTCCCGAGAGGGGCGGCTAGCGGCATCCTACAATGAGCAGTTCTTC.

In this sample, this clonotype turned up once. This chain joins TRBV5-4 and TRBJ2-7; the match to TRBD2 covers 8 bases. The CDR3 is 17 amino acids. V was pared by 4 bases and J by 2 bases, with 14 bases of the junction left unmatched. From germline, CDR1 is SGHNT and CDR2 YYREEE (reference sequence). Here the CDR3 DNA reads TGTGCCAGCAGCACCGGGACTAGTATTCCTTTCGCCTACGAGCAGTACTTC. It codes for CASSTGTSIPFAYEQYF.

The rearrangement uses TRBV7-3 and TRBJ2-5; no clear D. CDR1 SGHTA and CDR2 FQGTGA come from the germline V gene. V lost 4 bases, J lost 2 bases, and 8 bases lay in between. The CDR3 length is 13 residues. The CDR3 region is CASSSKGQETQYF. CDR3 in DNA: TGTGCCAGCAGCTCCAAGGGACAAGAGACCCAGTACTTC.

This clonotype was recorded a few times. DNA for the CDR3: TGTGCCAGCAGTTTATTCGGGGGGGCTGATGAGCAGTTCTTC. This gives the protein CASSLFGGADEQFF. The V call is TRBV12-3 or TRBV12-4, the J call TRBJ2-1; 8 nucleotides align to TRBD2. The CDR3 has 14 residues. J lost 8 bases, V lost 2 bases, and 5 bases had no gene match.

The genes are TRBV3-1 and TRBJ2-1; the D gene is possibly TRBD2 (5 bases). The CDR3 sequence is 12 residues long. Germline CDR1 and CDR2: LGHDT and YNNKEL (reference sequence). Trimming removed 0 bases at V and 15 bases at J, with 12 bases between. The CDR3 here is CASSQETTGRFF. CDR3 sequence (DNA): TGTGCCAGCAGCCAAGAGACTACCGGGCGGTTCTTC.

Concerning this clonotype: Being one base from a much bigger clone, this may be a read error. The rearrangement uses TRBV3-1 and TRBJ2-2, with 9 bases matching TRBD2. This CDR3 is 15 amino acids long. The germline V gene encodes CDR1 LGHDT and CDR2 YNNKEL (reference sequence). The ends lost 8 bases at V and 9 bases at J; junction bases unmatched: 13. CDR3 in amino acids: CASCLSGSVGRELFF. CDR3 bases: TGTGCCAGCTGCCTTAGCGGGAGCGTTGGCAGGGAGCTGTTTTTT.

The CDR3 region is CASKVGDRVNTEAFF. CDR3 bases: TGTGCCAGTAAAGTAGGGGACAGGGTGAACACTGAAGCTTTCTTT. The chain employs TRBV19 and TRBJ1-1; 9 nucleotides agree with TRBD1. Trimming at V came to 7 bases and at J to 0 bases, leaving 6 bases not matched to a gene. Germline CDR1 reads LNHDA; CDR2 reads SQIVND (reference sequence). This CDR3 spans 15 amino acids.

This clonotype was observed many times. V and J are TRBV21-1 and TRBJ2-3; the tabulated D call, TRBD2, remains unverified against the DNA. TRBV21-1 is listed as a pseudogene. The CDR3 length is 16 residues. CDR3 coding DNA: TGTGCCAGCAGCAAAGTGGAGCGGTCCCTCACAGATACGCAGTATTTT. Amino acids: CASSKVERSLTDTQYF.

The CDR3 bases are TGTGCCAGCAGCGCCGTTCCTAGCTCCTTCACAGATACGCAGTATTTT. Its protein is CASSAVPSSFTDTQYF. V usage is TRBV28 and J usage is TRBJ2-3, with a weak D call TRBD2 (5 bases). Trimming removed 6 bases from V and 2 bases from J, with 18 bases in between. This CDR3 spans 16 amino acids. From germline, CDR1 is MDHEN and CDR2 SYDVKM.

This clonotype was picked up a small number of times. This sequence joins TRBV5-1 and TRBJ2-3; D is perhaps TRBD2 (6 bases). CDR3 length: 16 residues. Trimming took off 0 bases at V and 2 bases at J, with 13 bases between the two ends. Germline CDR1 SGHRS, CDR2 YFSETQ. CDR3 nucleotides: TGCGCCAGCAGCTTGGGGGCGGGGAGTTCCACAGATACGCAGTATTTT. It codes for CASSLGAGSSTDTQYF.

V usage is TRBV5-1 and J usage is TRBJ2-3; 11 bases fit TRBD2. V shed 0 bases and J 4 bases; nucleotides not matched to a gene: 7. Germline-derived CDR1 and CDR2 are SGHRS and YFSETQ. The CDR3 runs to 17 residues. The CDR3 sequence is CASSLGILAGASDTQYF. The CDR3 DNA is TGCGCCAGCAGCTTGGGGATACTAGCGGGAGCTTCAGATACGCAGTATTTT.

This clonotype was seen a handful of times. The rearrangement uses TRBV12-3 or TRBV12-4 and TRBJ1-2; 8 nucleotides line up with TRBD1. The CDR3 has 16 residues. The junction had 8 bases not matched to a gene; V was cut back by 4 bases and J by 1 base. The CDR3, as DNA: TGTGCCAGCAGTTCAAGGGACAGGCCGCTTAACTATGGCTACACCTTC. It encodes CASSSRDRPLNYGYTF.

This clonotype was seen ten or more times. This chain uses TRBV12-3 or TRBV12-4 with TRBJ2-3; TRBD2 matches 11 bases. Losses at the gene ends were 1 base for V and 0 bases for J; bases not matched to a gene: 3. The CDR3 loop spans 17 amino acids. CDR3 bases: TGTGCCAGCAGTTTAGGTAGCGGGAGGGGTAGCACAGATACGCAGTATTTT. Translation: CASSLGSGRGSTDTQYF.

This clonotype was seen many times. This chain joins TRBV12-3 or TRBV12-4 and TRBJ2-7; perhaps D is TRBD1 or TRBD2 (5 bases each). Trimming stripped 4 bases from V and 3 bases from J, with 10 bases between. CDR3 length: 13 residues. This CDR3 is CASSSRGFYEQYF. The CDR3 DNA reads as TGTGCCAGCAGTTCCCGGGGCTTCTACGAGCAGTACTTC.

This clonotype was counted between two and nine times. The rearrangement uses TRBV3-1 and TRBJ2-1; possible D gene TRBD2, 5 bases. The V gene's germline CDR1 is LGHDT and CDR2 YNNKEL (reference sequence). With 3 bases removed from V and 1 base from J, the gap between germline ends came to 10 bases. This CDR3 has 15 residues. CDR3 DNA sequence: TGTGCCAGCAGCCACGCCGGGGTATCCTACAATGAGCAGTTCTTC. Translated: CASSHAGVSYNEQFF.

This clonotype occurred many times. The gene calls are TRBV12-3 or TRBV12-4 and TRBJ2-1; D gene uncertain. Deletions cut 5 bases from V and 4 bases from J, with 3 bases between. CDR3 size: 11 residues. CDR3 sequence reads: CASSNYNEQFF. The DNA for the CDR3 is TGTGCCAGCAGTAATTACAATGAGCAGTTCTTC.

In its sample, this clonotype was seen many times. The rearrangement links TRBV5-1 to TRBJ1-6; D is unclear. Looked up from germline, CDR1 is SGHRS and CDR2 is YFSETQ. This CDR3 has 16 residues. The V and J ends lost 3 bases and 0 bases respectively, with 10 bases between them. CDR3 in amino acids: CASSSHLSSYNSPLHF. The CDR3 DNA follows: TGCGCCAGCAGCTCACACCTTAGCTCCTATAATTCACCCCTCCACTTT.

This clonotype occurred a few times. The V call is TRBV20-1, the J call TRBJ2-3; 15 bases line up with TRBD2. CDR1 and CDR2 from the germline V gene are DFQATT and SNEGSKA (reference sequence). The CDR3 is made up of 18 amino acids. The junction had 9 bases not matched to a gene; V was cut back by 5 bases and J by 0 bases. CDR3 sequence: CSAFGLAGGPSSTDTQYF. In nucleotides, the CDR3 is TGCAGTGCTTTTGGACTAGCGGGAGGGCCCTCTAGCACAGATACGCAGTATTTT.

This clonotype was seen a handful of times. The chain uses TRBV9 and TRBJ1-5; 11 nucleotides agree with TRBD1. V lost 2 bases to trimming and J lost 8 bases; unmatched junction nucleotides: 12. The CDR3 consists of 17 residues. Germline values: CDR1 SGDLS, CDR2 YYNGEE. CDR3 DNA: TGTGCCAGCAGCGTCACCGGGACAGGGGGGCTACTGGAGCCCCAGCATTTT. It yields the protein CASSVTGTGGLLEPQHF.

V usage is TRBV29-1 and J usage is TRBJ2-2; D tentatively reads TRBD1 or TRBD2 (5 bases each). The CDR3 consists of 14 residues. CDR1 and CDR2 from the germline V gene are SQVTM and ANQGSEA. Deletions cut 4 bases from V and 1 base from J, with 10 bases between. This CDR3 is CSVVGTMNTGELFF. In DNA, the CDR3 is TGCAGCGTTGTAGGGACGATGAACACCGGGGAGCTGTTTTTT.

The chain couples TRBV20-1 to TRBJ2-7; 12 nucleotides agree with TRBD2. The ends lost 1 base at V and 0 bases at J; junction bases unmatched: 7. The germline gives CDR1 DFQATT, CDR2 SNEGSKA (reference sequence). The CDR3 length is 17 residues. The CDR3 nucleotides read TGCAGTGCTAGAGTAACTAGCGGGAGGCCTCCCTCCTACGAGCAGTACTTC. It is translated as CSARVTSGRPPSYEQYF.

The chain couples TRBV5-6 to TRBJ2-7, with 11 bases fitting TRBD2. Germline V gene lookup returns CDR1 SGHDT and CDR2 YYEEEE. V was clipped by 4 bases and J by 4 bases; unmatched bases: 7. This CDR3 has 15 residues. CDR3 protein: CASSRPGLADYEQYF. The CDR3 DNA reads as TGTGCCAGCAGCCGGCCGGGACTAGCGGATTACGAGCAGTACTTC.